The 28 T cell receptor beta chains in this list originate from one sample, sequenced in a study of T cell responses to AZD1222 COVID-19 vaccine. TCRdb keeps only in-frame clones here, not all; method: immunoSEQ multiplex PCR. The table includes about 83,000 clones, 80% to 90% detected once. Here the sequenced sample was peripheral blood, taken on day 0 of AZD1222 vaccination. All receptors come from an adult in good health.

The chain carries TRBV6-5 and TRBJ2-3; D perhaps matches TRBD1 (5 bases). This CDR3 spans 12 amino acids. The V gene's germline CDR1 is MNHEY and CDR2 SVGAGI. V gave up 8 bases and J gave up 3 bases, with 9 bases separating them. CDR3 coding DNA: TGTGCCAGCGGGGCTTTTACAGATACGCAGTATTTT. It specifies CASGAFTDTQYF.

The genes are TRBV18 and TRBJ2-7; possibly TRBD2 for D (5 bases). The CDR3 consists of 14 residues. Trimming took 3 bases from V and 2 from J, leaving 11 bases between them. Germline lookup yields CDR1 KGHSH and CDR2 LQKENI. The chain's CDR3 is CASSPAGRTYEQYF. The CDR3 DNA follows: TGTGCCAGCTCACCCGCGGGCAGAACCTACGAGCAGTACTTC.

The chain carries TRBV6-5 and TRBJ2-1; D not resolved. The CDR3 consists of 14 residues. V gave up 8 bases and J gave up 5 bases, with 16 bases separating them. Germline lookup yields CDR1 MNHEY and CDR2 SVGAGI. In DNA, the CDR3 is TGTGCCAGCGTAGAAGGGCCCCTCCACAATGAGCAGTTCTTC. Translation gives CASVEGPLHNEQFF.

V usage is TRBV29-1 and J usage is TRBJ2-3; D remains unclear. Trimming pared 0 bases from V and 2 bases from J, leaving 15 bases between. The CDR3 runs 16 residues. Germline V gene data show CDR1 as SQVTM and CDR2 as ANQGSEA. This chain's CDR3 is CSVEDPTGRTTDTQYF. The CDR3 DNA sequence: TGCAGCGTTGAAGACCCCACGGGCCGAACCACAGATACGCAGTATTTT.

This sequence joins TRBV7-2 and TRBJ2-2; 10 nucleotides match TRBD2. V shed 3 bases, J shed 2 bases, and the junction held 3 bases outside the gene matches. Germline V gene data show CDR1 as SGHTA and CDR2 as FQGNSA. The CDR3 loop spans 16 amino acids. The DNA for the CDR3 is TGTGCCAGCAGCTTGGCTAGCGGGAGCAACACCGGGGAGCTGTTTTTT. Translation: CASSLASGSNTGELFF. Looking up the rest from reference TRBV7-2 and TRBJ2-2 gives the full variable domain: GAGVSQSPSNKVTEKGKDVELRCDPISGHTALYWYRQSLGQGLEFLIYFQGNSAPDKSGLPSDRFSAERTGGSVSTLTIQRTQQEDSAVYLCASSLASGSNTGELFFGEGSRLTVL.

The CDR3 loop is CASSMGEKLFF. In DNA, the CDR3 is TGTGCCAGCAGCATGGGGGAAAAACTGTTTTTT. The chain recombines TRBV5-5 with TRBJ1-4, with D unresolved. CDR3 length equals 11 residues. V lost 4 bases and J 8 bases, leaving 6 bases between the germline ends. The germline V gene has CDR1 SGHKS and CDR2 YYEKEE (reference sequence).

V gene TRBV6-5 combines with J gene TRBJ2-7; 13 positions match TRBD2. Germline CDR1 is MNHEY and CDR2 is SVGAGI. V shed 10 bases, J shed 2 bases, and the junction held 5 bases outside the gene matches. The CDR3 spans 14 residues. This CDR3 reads CATELAGGPYEQYF. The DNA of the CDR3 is TGTGCCACCGAACTAGCGGGAGGGCCCTACGAGCAGTACTTC.

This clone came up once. In DNA form, the CDR3 reads TGTGCCAGCAGTCGGATAGCGGGAGGGCGTGAGCAGTTCTTC. Residues: CASSRIAGGREQFF. V gene TRBV11-2 combines with J gene TRBJ2-1; 11 nucleotides line up with TRBD2. CDR3 length: 14 residues. The trim removed 6 bases at V and 9 bases at J, leaving 7 bases unmatched. CDR1 SGHAT and CDR2 FQNNGV come from the germline V gene.

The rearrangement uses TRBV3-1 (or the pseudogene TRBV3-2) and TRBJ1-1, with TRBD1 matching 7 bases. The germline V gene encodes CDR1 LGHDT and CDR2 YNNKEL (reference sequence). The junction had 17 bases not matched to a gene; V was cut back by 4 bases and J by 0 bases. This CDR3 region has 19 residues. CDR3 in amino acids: CASSRQRWAGGRMNTEAFF. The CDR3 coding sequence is TGTGCCAGCAGCCGCCAGAGGTGGGCAGGGGGTCGCATGAACACTGAAGCTTTCTTT.

Here the CDR3 reads CASSEEGSNQPQHF. The CDR3 DNA reads TGTGCCAGCAGTGAGGAGGGTTCCAATCAGCCCCAGCATTTT. The chain combines TRBV27 with TRBJ1-5, with D uncertain. The CDR3 contains 14 residues. V was cut by 5 bases and J by 3 bases, with 11 bases left in between. The germline gives CDR1 MNHEY, CDR2 SMNVEV (reference sequence).

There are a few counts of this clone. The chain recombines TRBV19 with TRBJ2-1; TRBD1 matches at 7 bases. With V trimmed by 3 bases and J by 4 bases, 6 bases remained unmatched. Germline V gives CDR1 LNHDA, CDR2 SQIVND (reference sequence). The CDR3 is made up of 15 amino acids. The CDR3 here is CASSMRGGLYNEQFF. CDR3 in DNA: TGTGCCAGTAGTATGAGAGGGGGCTTATACAATGAGCAGTTCTTC.

The CDR3 spells CASSLTHWGTQYF. CDR3 nucleotide sequence: TGTGCCAGCAGTTTAACCCACTGGGGGACGCAGTATTTT. The chain recombines TRBV28 with TRBJ2-3, with D possibly being TRBD1 or TRBD2 (5 bases each). The germline CDR1 and CDR2 sequences are MDHEN and SYDVKM. This CDR3 contains 13 residues. The V and J ends lost 2 bases and 9 bases respectively, with 12 bases between them.

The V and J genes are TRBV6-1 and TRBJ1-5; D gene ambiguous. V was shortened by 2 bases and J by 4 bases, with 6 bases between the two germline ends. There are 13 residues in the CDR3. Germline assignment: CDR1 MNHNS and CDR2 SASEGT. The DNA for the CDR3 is TGTGCCAGCAGTGAAAGGAGAAATCAGCCCCAGCATTTT. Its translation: CASSERRNQPQHF.

The CDR3 reads CASGTPKLPYGYTF. The CDR3 DNA sequence: TGTGCTAGTGGTACCCCAAAGCTGCCCTATGGCTACACCTTC. V gene TRBV12-5 combines with J gene TRBJ1-2; D is uncertain. Trimming removed 5 bases from V and 4 bases from J, with 14 bases in between. CDR1 and CDR2 from the germline V gene are LGHNT and FRNRAP. CDR3 size: 14 residues.

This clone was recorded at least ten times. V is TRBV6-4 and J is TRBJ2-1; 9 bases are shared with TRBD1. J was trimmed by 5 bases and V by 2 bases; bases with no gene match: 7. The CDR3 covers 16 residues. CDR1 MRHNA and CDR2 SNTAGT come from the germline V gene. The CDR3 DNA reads TGTGCCAGCAGTGACGCCCCCGGGACAGGGAACAATGAGCAGTTCTTC. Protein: CASSDAPGTGNNEQFF.

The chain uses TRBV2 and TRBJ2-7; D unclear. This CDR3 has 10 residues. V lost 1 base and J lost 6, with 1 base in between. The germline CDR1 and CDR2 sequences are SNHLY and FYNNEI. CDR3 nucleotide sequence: TGTGCCAGCAGTGAAGGCGAGCAGTACTTC. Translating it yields CASSEGEQYF.

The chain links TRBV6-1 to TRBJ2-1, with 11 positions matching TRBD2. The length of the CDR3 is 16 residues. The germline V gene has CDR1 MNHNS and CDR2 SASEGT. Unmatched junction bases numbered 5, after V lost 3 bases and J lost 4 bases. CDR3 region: CASSDLSGRAYNEQFF. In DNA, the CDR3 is TGTGCCAGCAGTGACCTTAGCGGGAGGGCGTACAATGAGCAGTTCTTC.

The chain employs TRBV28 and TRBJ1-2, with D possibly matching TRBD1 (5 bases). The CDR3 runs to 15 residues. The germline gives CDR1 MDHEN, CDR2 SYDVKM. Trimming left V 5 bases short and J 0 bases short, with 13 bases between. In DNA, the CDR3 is TGTGCCAGCAGTGACTGGGACGGAGCTAACTATGGCTACACCTTC. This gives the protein CASSDWDGANYGYTF.

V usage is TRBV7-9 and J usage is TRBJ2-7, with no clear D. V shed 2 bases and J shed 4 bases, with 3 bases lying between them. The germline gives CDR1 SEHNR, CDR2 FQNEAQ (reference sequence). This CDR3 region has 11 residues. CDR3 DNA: TGTGCCAGCAGCTTACTATACGAGCAGTACTTC. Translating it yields CASSLLYEQYF.

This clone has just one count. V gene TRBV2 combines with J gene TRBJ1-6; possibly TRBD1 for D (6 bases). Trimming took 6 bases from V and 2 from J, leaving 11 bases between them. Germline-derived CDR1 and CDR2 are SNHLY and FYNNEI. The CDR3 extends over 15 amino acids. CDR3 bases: TGTGCCAGCAGCCTCAGGGGAACCTATAATTCACCCCTCCACTTT. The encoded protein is CASSLRGTYNSPLHF.

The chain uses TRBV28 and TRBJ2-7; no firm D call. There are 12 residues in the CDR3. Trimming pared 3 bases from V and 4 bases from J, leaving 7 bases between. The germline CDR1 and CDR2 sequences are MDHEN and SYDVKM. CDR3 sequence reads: CASSFSSYEQYF. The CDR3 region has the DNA TGTGCCAGCAGTTTCAGTAGTTACGAGCAGTACTTC.

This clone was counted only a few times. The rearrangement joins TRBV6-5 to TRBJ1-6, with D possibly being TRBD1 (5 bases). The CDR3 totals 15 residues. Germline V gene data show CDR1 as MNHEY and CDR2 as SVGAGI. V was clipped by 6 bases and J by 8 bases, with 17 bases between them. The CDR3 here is CASSRSTVGYSPLHF. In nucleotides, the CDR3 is TGTGCCAGCAGCCGCTCGACAGTCGGCTATTCACCCCTCCACTTT.

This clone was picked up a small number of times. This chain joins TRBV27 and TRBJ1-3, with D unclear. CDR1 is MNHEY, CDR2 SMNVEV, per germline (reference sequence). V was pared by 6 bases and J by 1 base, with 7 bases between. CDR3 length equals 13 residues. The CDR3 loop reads CASSSGSGNTIYF. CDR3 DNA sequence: TGTGCCAGCAGCAGCGGTTCTGGAAACACCATATATTTT.

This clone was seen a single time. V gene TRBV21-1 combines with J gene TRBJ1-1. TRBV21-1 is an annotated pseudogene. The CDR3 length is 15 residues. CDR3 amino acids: CASSQRCRVYTEAFF. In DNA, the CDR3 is TGTGCCAGCAGTCAAAGATGTAGGGTCTACACTGAAGCTTTCTTT.

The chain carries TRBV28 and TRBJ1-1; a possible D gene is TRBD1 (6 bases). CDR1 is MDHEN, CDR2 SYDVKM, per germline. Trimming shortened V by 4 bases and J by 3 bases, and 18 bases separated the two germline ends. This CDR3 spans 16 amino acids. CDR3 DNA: TGTGCCAGCAGTTATCTGGTGGGGGGCAGGGACACTGAAGCTTTCTTT. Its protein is CASSYLVGGRDTEAFF.

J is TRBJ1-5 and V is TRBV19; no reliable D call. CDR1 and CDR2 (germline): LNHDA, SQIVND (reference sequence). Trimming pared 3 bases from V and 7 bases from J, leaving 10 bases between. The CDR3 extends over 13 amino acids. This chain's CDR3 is CASSMRQTQPQHF. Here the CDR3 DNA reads TGTGCCAGTAGTATGAGGCAGACACAGCCCCAGCATTTT.

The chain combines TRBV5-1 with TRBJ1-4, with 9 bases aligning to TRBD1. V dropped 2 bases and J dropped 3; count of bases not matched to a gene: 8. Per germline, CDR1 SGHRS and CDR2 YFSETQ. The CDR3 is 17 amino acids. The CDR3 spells CASSFMGQGRSNEKLFF. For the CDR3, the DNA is TGCGCCAGCAGCTTCATGGGACAGGGCAGGTCTAATGAAAAACTGTTTTTT.

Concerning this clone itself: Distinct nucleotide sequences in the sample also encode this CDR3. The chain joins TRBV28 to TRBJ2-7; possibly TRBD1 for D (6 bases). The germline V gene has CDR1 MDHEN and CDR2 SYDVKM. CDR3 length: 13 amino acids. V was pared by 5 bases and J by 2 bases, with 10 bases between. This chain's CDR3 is CASSPTGTYEQYF. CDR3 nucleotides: TGTGCCAGCAGTCCGACAGGTACCTACGAGCAGTACTTC. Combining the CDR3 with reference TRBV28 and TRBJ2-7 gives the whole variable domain DVKVTQSSRYLVKRTGEKVFLECVQDMDHENMFWYRQDPGLGLRLIYFSYDVKMKEKGDIPEGYSVSREKKERFSLILESASTNQTSMYLCASSPTGTYEQYFGPGTRLTVT.